This T cell receptor (beta chain) originates from a study of CD4+ T cells in melanoma. Study-wide results and caveats: In melanoma, neoantigen-specific CD4+ T cells reportedly differed in differentiation state.

Here immunoSEQ multiplex PCR was the method, and the copy in TCRdb shows in-frame clones only, minus some. The repertoire consists of 9,000 to 10,000 clones, with around 72% occurring once and the leading ten covering 20% to 25%. The germline V and J ends were trimmed by 3 bases and 2 bases, with 16 bases remaining between them. This CDR3 has 15 amino acids. Germline V gene sequence: CDR1 GTSNPN, CDR2 SVGIG (reference sequence). With regard to this clone: Its target is not known.

Sequencing was carried out using tumor tissue. The chain recombines TRBV30 with TRBJ1-2; D unresolved. The clonotype comes from a human donor with melanoma. CDR3 in amino acids: CAWSPKGPQNYGYTF. In DNA form, the CDR3 reads TGTGCCTGGAGCCCGAAAGGACCGCAGAACTATGGCTACACCTTC. The entire variable domain, with the rest obtained from reference TRBV30 and TRBJ1-2, is as follows: SQTIHQWPATLVQPVGSPLSLECTVEGTSNPNLYWYRQAAGRGLQLLFYSVGIGQISSEVPQNLSASRPQDRQFILSSKKLLLSDSGFYLCAWSPKGPQNYGYTFGSGTRLTVV.